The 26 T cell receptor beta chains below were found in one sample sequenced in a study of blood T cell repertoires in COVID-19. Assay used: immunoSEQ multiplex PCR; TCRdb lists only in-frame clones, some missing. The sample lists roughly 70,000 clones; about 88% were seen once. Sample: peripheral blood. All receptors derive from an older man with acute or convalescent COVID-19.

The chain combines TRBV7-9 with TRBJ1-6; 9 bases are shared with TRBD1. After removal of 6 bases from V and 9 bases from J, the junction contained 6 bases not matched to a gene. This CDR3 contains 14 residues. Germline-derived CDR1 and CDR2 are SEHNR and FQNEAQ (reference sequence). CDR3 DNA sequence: TGTGCCAGCAGAGATACAGGGGGCAGTTCACCCCTCCACTTT. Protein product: CASRDTGGSSPLHF.

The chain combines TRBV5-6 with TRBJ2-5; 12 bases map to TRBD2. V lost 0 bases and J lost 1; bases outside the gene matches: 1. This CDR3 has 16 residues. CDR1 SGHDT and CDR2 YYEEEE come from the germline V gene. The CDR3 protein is CASSLGLAGAQETQYF. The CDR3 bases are TGTGCCAGCAGCTTGGGACTAGCGGGGGCCCAAGAGACCCAGTACTTC.

The CDR3 nucleotides read TGTGCCAGCAGTTTAGTGAGAGTCCAGGGGGTTCCCCTCCACTTT. Residues: CASSLVRVQGVPLHF. This chain joins TRBV27 and TRBJ1-6; 7 bases agree with TRBD1. V lost 2 bases and J lost 13; bases outside the gene matches: 11. Germline loops: CDR1 MNHEY, CDR2 SMNVEV (reference sequence). The CDR3 extends over 15 amino acids.

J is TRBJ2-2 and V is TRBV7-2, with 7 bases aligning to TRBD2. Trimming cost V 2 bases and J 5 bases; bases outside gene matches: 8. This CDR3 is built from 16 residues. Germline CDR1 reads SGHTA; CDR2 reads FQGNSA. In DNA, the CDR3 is TGTGCCAGCAGCTTACTCGGCCAGGGAGGGACCGGGGAGCTGTTTTTT. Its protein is CASSLLGQGGTGELFF.

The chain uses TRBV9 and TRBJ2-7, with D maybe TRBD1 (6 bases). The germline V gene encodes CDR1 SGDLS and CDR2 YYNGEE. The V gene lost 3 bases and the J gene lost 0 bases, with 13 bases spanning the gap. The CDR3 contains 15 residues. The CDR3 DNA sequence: TGTGCCAGCAGCGCCCGGGACACTAACTCCTACGAGCAGTACTTC. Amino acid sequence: CASSARDTNSYEQYF.

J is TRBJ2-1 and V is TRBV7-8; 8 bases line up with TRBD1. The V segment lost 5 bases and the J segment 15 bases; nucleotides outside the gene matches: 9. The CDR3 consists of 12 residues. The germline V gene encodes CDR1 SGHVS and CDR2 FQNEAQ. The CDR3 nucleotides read TGTGCCAGCAGCCCCCGGACAGGGCGGGGGTTCTTC. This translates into CASSPRTGRGFF.

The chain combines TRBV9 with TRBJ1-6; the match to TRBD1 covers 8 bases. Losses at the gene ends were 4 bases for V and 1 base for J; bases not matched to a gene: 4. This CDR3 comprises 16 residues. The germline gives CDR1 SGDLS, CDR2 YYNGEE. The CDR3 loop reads CASSPTGESYNSPLHF. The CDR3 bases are TGTGCCAGCAGCCCGACAGGGGAGTCCTATAATTCACCCCTCCACTTT.

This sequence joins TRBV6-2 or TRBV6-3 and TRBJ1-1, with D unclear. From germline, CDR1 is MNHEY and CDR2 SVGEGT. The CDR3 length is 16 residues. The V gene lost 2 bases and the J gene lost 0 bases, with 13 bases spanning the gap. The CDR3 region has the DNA TGTGCCAGCAGTTACAACATCACTAGCTTGAACACTGAAGCTTTCTTT. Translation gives CASSYNITSLNTEAFF.

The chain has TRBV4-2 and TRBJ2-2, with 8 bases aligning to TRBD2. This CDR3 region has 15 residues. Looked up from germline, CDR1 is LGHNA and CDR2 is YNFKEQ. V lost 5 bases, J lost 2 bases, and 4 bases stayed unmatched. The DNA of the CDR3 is TGTGCCAGCAGCAGTAGCGGGGCTAACACCGGGGAGCTGTTTTTT. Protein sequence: CASSSSGANTGELFF.

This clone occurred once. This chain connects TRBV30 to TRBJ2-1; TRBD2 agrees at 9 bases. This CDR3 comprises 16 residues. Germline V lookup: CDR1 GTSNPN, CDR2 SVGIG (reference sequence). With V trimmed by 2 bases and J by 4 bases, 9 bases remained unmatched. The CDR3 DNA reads TGTGCCTGGAGTTCATTGACTAGCGGACTTTACAATGAGCAGTTCTTC. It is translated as CAWSSLTSGLYNEQFF.

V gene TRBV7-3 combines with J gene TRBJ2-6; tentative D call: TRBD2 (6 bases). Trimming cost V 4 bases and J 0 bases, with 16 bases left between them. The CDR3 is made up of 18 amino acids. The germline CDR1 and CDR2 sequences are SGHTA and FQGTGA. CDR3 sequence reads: CASSSFPGVGSGANVLTF. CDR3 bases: TGTGCCAGCAGCTCTTTTCCGGGGGTAGGCTCTGGGGCCAACGTCCTGACTTTC.

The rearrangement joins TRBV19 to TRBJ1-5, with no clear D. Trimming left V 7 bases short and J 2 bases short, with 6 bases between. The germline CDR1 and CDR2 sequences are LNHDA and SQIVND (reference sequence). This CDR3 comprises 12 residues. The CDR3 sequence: CASNLGNQPQHF. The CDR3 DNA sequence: TGTGCCAGTAACTTGGGCAATCAGCCCCAGCATTTT.

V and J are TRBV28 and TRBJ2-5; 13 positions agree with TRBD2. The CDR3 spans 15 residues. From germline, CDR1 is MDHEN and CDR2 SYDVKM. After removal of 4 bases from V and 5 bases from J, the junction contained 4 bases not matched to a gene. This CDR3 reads CASSSGLAGRETQYF. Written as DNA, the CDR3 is TGTGCCAGCAGTTCGGGACTAGCGGGGCGGGAGACCCAGTACTTC.

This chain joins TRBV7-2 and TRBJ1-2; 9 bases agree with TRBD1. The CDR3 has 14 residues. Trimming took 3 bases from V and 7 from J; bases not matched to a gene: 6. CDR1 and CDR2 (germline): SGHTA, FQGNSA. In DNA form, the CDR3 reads TGTGCCAGCAGCTTGGGACAGGGATCAGGTGGCTACACCTTC. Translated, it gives CASSLGQGSGGYTF.

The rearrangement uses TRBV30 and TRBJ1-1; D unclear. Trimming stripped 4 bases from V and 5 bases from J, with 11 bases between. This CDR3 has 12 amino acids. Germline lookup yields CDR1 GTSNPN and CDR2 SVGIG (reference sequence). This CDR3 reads CAWNGLSTEAFF. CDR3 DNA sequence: TGTGCCTGGAATGGCCTTTCGACTGAAGCTTTCTTT.

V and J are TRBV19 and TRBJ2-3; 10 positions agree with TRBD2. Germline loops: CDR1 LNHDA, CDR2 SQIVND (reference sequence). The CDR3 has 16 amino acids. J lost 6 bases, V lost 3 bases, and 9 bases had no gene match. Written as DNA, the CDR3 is TGTGCCAGTAGTATTCTAGCGGGGGCGACCGGGGATACGCAGTATTTT. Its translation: CASSILAGATGDTQYF.

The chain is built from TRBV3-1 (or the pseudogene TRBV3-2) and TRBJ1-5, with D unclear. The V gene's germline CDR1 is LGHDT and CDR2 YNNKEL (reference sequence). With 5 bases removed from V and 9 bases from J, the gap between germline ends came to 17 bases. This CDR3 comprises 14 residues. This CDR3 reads CASSFGRSAGPQHF. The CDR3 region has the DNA TGTGCCAGCAGCTTCGGACGGTCCGCGGGGCCCCAGCATTTT.

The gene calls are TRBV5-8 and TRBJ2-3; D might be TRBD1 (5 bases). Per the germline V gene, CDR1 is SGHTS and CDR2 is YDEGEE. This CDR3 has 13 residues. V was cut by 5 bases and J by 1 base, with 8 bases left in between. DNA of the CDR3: TGTGCCAGCAGTTTAGGGGGCACAGATACGCAGTATTTT. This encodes CASSLGGTDTQYF. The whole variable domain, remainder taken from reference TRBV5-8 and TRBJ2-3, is EAGVTQSPTHLIKTRGQQATLRCSPISGHTSVYWYQQALGLGLQFLLWYDEGEERNRGNFPPRFSGRQFPNYSSELNVNALELEDSALYLCASSLGGTDTQYFGPGTRLTVL.

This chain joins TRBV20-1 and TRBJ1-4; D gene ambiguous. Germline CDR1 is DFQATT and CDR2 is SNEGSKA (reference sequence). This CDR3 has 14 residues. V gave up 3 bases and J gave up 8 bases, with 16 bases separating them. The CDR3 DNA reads TGCAGTGCTAGTTCACTCAATCGGAGGGAAAAACTGTTTTTT. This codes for CSASSLNRREKLFF.

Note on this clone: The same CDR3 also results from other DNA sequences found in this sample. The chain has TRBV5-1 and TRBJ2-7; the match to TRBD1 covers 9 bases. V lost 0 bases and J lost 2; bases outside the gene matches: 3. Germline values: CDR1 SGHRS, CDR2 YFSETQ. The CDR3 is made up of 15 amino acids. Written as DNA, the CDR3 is TGCGCCAGCAGCTTGGACAGGGGGCGAACCTACGAGCAGTACTTC. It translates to CASSLDRGRTYEQYF.

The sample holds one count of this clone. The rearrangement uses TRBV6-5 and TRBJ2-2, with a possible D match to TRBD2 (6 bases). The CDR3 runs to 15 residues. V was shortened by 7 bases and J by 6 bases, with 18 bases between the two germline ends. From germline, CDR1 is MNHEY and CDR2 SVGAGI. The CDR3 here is CASTLLANIAGELFF. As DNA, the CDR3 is TGTGCCAGCACCCTACTAGCCAATATCGCCGGGGAGCTGTTTTTT.

The CDR3 sequence: CASSEGGYYQPQHF. Written as DNA, the CDR3 is TGTGCCAGCAGTGAGGGAGGGTATTATCAGCCCCAGCATTTT. The gene calls are TRBV2 and TRBJ1-5; D not resolved. The CDR3 extends over 14 amino acids. Between the trimmed V and J ends, which lost 3 bases and 5 bases, there was a span of 11 bases. Germline CDR1 is SNHLY and CDR2 is FYNNEI.

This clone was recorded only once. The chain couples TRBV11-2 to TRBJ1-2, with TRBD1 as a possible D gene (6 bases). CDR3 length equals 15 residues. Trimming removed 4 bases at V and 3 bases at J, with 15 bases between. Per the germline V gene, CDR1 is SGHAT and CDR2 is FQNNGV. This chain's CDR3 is CASSSGTGPYYGYTF. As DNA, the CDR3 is TGTGCCAGCAGCTCTGGTACAGGGCCTTACTATGGCTACACCTTC.

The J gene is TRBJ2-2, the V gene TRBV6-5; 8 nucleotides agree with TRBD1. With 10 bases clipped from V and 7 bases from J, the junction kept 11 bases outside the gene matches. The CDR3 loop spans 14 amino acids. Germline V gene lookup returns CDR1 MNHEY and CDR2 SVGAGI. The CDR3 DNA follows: TGTGCCACTTCCCCCCCAGGGGGCATCGGGGAGCTGTTTTTT. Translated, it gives CATSPPGGIGELFF.

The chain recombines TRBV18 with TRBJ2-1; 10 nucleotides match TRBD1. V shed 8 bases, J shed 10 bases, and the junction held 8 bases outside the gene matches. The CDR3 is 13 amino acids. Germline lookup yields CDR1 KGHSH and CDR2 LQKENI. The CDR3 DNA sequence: TGTGCCAGCACCCGACAGGGGGCGGAGGAGCAGTTCTTC. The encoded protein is CASTRQGAEEQFF.

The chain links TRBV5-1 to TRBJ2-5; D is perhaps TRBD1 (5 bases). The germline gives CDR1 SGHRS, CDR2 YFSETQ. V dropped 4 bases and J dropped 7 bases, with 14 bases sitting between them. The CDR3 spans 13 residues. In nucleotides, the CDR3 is TGCGCCAGCAGCCCGGACACCCTCGGGACCCAGTACTTC. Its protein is CASSPDTLGTQYF.